A single sample gave rise to the 12 T cell receptor beta chains below, sequenced in a study of HIV-infected patients and healthy controls. Whole blood was used without fractionation, so all unsorted peripheral T cells were included. cDNA was made from approximately 500 ng RNA using alpha and beta constant primers. Alpha and beta chain libraries were made separately by chain-specific third strand synthesis with multiplexing indices. TCRdb ran MiXCR on the 5' RACE reads and lists one entry per CDR3 protein. The profile shows 20,000 to 30,000 distinct CDR3 sequences, under 9.5% of them singletons. Material: blood. The source is an adult in good health.

The chain combines TRBV30 with TRBJ1-2; D call uncertain. Trimming stripped 2 bases from V and 4 bases from J, with 11 bases between. Germline CDR1 is GTSNPN and CDR2 is SVGIG (reference sequence). The CDR3 is 13 residues long. The CDR3 nucleotides are TGTGCCTGGAGTACTGACGTAGGCTATGGCTACACCTTC. Protein: CAWSTDVGYGYTF.

This clonotype was counted at least ten times. The genes are TRBV12-3 or TRBV12-4 and TRBJ1-2, with D unresolved. There are 13 residues in the CDR3. Between the trimmed V and J ends, which lost 6 bases and 8 bases, there was a span of 16 bases. The CDR3 DNA reads as TGTGCCAGCAGACGATACGAATCTCTGGGCTACACCTTC. Its translation is CASRRYESLGYTF.

This clonotype appeared many times. This chain links TRBV28 with TRBJ1-5; 7 bases map to TRBD1. The CDR3 is 20 residues long. The trim removed 3 bases at V and 0 bases at J, leaving 17 bases unmatched. Looked up from germline, CDR1 is MDHEN and CDR2 is SYDVKM. The DNA for the CDR3 is TGTGCCAGCAGTTTCATCCCCACGGGACAGCCTCCTTATAGCAATCAGCCCCAGCATTTT. Translation gives CASSFIPTGQPPYSNQPQHF.

This clonotype was found many times. The chain recombines TRBV4-2 with TRBJ2-1; a possible D gene is TRBD1 (6 bases). V lost 0 bases to trimming and J lost 7 bases, with 10 bases between them. The germline gives CDR1 LGHNA, CDR2 YNFKEQ. There are 14 residues in the CDR3. CDR3 sequence reads: CASSQDIGGNEQFF. For the CDR3, the DNA is TGTGCCAGCAGCCAAGATATAGGGGGAAATGAGCAGTTCTTC.

This clonotype was found many times. This chain links TRBV6-5 with TRBJ1-1, with D possibly matching TRBD1 (6 bases). The CDR3 consists of 14 residues. Trimming pared 9 bases from V and 0 bases from J, leaving 14 bases between. Germline loops: CDR1 MNHEY, CDR2 SVGAGI. CDR3 sequence reads: CASMTGALNTEAFF. The CDR3 nucleotides read TGTGCCAGTATGACGGGGGCGTTGAACACTGAAGCTTTCTTT.

This clonotype was detected ten times or more. This rearrangement joins TRBV12-3 or TRBV12-4 to TRBJ2-2; 7 bases map to TRBD1. CDR3 size: 16 residues. V lost 1 base, J lost 7 bases, and 9 bases stayed unmatched. The DNA of the CDR3 is TGTGCCAGCAGTTTAGAGTTTACAGGGGTTGGCGGGGAGCTGTTTTTT. The encoded protein is CASSLEFTGVGGELFF.

This sequence joins TRBV30 and TRBJ1-2; D remains unclear. CDR1 and CDR2 from the germline V gene are GTSNPN and SVGIG (reference sequence). V lost 0 bases, J lost 6 bases, and 14 bases lay in between. The CDR3 has 14 residues. CDR3 coding DNA: TGTGCCTGGAGTGTACAACTTGGGTTGAATGGCTACACCTTC. Translated, it gives CAWSVQLGLNGYTF.

Many counts were recorded for this clonotype. This chain joins TRBV11-2 and TRBJ1-4; TRBD1 is a possible D gene (5 bases). The germline V gene has CDR1 SGHAT and CDR2 FQNNGV. The CDR3 has 11 amino acids. Trimming removed 8 bases at V and 7 bases at J, with 8 bases between. The DNA for the CDR3 is TGTGCCAGCCAAAGGGGTGAAAAACTGTTTTTT. Residues: CASQRGEKLFF.

The genes are TRBV7-8 and TRBJ2-1; 10 bases align to TRBD2. Trimming cost V 4 bases and J 4 bases; bases outside gene matches: 7. CDR3 length equals 16 residues. Per the germline V gene, CDR1 is SGHVS and CDR2 is FQNEAQ. This CDR3 is CASSWSGGAGYNEQFF. The CDR3 DNA is TGTGCCAGCAGCTGGAGCGGGGGGGCGGGATACAATGAGCAGTTCTTC.

This clonotype has a count of ten or more. This chain uses TRBV5-5 with TRBJ2-7, with TRBD2 matching over 7 bases. This CDR3 is 13 amino acids long. Per germline, CDR1 SGHKS and CDR2 YYEKEE (reference sequence). V lost 0 bases and J lost 6; bases outside the gene matches: 3. CDR3 DNA sequence: TGTGCCAGCAGCTTGGCCGGGGGGTTCGAGCAGTACTTC. Translating gives CASSLAGGFEQYF.

This clonotype is medium-sized within its sample. This chain uses TRBV7-2 with TRBJ1-5, with 7 bases matching TRBD1. CDR3 length: 12 residues. Germline values: CDR1 SGHTA, CDR2 FQGNSA. Trimming at V came to 5 bases and at J to 9 bases, leaving 4 bases not matched to a gene. CDR3 sequence reads: CASSQGGGPQHF. CDR3 DNA: TGTGCCAGCAGCCAGGGGGGTGGGCCCCAGCATTTT.

In this sample, this clonotype turned up many times. The chain combines TRBV20-1 with TRBJ1-2; D uncertain. V was pared by 3 bases and J by 5 bases, with 4 bases between. Germline lookup yields CDR1 DFQATT and CDR2 SNEGSKA (reference sequence). This CDR3 comprises 10 residues. This CDR3 reads CSASPYGYTF. As DNA, the CDR3 is TGCAGTGCTAGCCCGTATGGCTACACCTTC.